Listed below are T cell receptor beta chains from one sample, sequenced in a study of blood T cell repertoires in COVID-19. Produced via immunoSEQ multiplex PCR; TCRdb's table is partial and in-frame only. Of 300,000 to 400,000 clones listed, 85% are singletons. Input material: PBMCs or T cells enriched from blood (not recorded which). The receptors were gathered from a woman in her twenties or thirties who had been exposed to COVID-19. Both conserved end residues are part of each CDR3. The D gene is left open where the match is weak. Rows may omit the clone size; those that give it use once, few, many or a size class.

TGTGCCAGCAGCGCAATGGGCCTCCGGACTAGCGGGAGGAATGAGCAGTTCTTC,CASSAMGLRTSGRNEQFF,TRBJ2-1,TRBV9,.,TRBD2
TGTGCTAGTGGTTCTCAGGGGGCCGAGCAGCTCCAGCATTTT,CASGSQGAEQLQHF,TRBJ1-5,TRBV12-5,.,TRBD1
TGTGCCATCAGCGCCGAAGGGGCAGATAATTCACCCCTCCACTTT,CAISAEGADNSPLHF,TRBJ1-6,TRBV10-3,.,.
TGTGCCAGCAGTCCGACTAGCTATGAGCAGTTCTTC,CASSPTSYEQFF,TRBJ2-1,TRBV3-1/TRBV3-2,.,TRBD2
TGTGCCAGCAGTGAGCAGGGGACCTACGAGCAGTACTTC,CASSEQGTYEQYF,TRBJ2-7,TRBV2,.,.
TGTGCCACCAGTGATAGTGACGGGTACTACGAGCAGTACTTC,CATSDSDGYYEQYF,TRBJ2-7,TRBV24-1,.,.
TGTGCCAGCACCAGGGACAGGTCCTACGAGCAGTACTTC,CASTRDRSYEQYF,TRBJ2-7,TRBV12-3/TRBV12-4,.,TRBD1
TGTGCCAGTAGTAATAGCGGGGGTCTCACAGATACGCAGTATTTT,CASSNSGGLTDTQYF,TRBJ2-3,TRBV19,.,TRBD2
TGTGCCAGCAGCAGAGCTAGCAATCAGCCCCAGCATTTT,CASSRASNQPQHF,TRBJ1-5,TRBV7-3,once,.
TGTGCCAGCAGCTTGTTCTCGGACGGGGAGGAAGCTTTCTTT,CASSLFSDGEEAFF,TRBJ1-1,TRBV5-8,.,.
TGTGCCAGCAGCTTAGCGCTTTGGTCTAGCGGGAGGGAGGGGAATGAGCAGTTCTTC,CASSLALWSSGREGNEQFF,TRBJ2-1,TRBV7-3,.,TRBD2
TGTGCCAGCACTGACAGGGGATCCGGGGAGCTGTTTTTT,CASTDRGSGELFF,TRBJ2-2,TRBV6-6,.,TRBD1
TGTGCCAGCAGCTTAGGGCCCGCGGGGGCCTCCTACGAGCAGTACTTC,CASSLGPAGASYEQYF,TRBJ2-7,TRBV11-2,.,.
TGTGCCACCCTTCTCGAGCTAAGTGGCAATCAGCCCCAGCATTTT,CATLLELSGNQPQHF,TRBJ1-5,TRBV28,.,.